What follows is one T cell receptor (beta chain) and its context. Compared with the rest of its sample, this clone is large (0.1 to 1%). Its target antigen remains unknown. No per-base quality is available; no much larger clone lies one base away. A distance of 19 bases separates the germline ends of V and J, which lose 4 bases and 4 bases respectively. The CDR3 goes from the cysteine to the phenylalanine over 16 residues. Left in the record is the CDR3 DNA by itself, 48 bases read in frame from the first base. CDR1 and CDR2 were assigned from the germline V gene as MNHEY and SVGEGT. This specimen comes from a study of CD4 T cells in relation to SARS-CoV-2 and coronaviruses (dated by TCRdb to 2020 to 2023). In terms of the full investigation: In the ViraFEST assay, PBMCs were grown with antigen for 10 to 11 days, and TCR beta CDR3s were then sequenced to identify antigen-specific clonal expansions. Using patient-derived lymphoblastoid cell lines, the shared crossreactive spike epitopes were mapped to their HLA restriction. The study assessed, at the TCR clonotype level, memory CD4+ T cell crossreactivity between SARS-CoV-2 and common cold coronavirus spike proteins. For other donors in the study, expansion assays were sequenced with a different, Illumina-based TCR-beta assay. Samples from a few pre-COVID donors and the naive versus memory experiments were sequenced with the Adaptive Biotechnologies TCR-sequencing kit; other data were Illumina-based. The negative reference condition was either a culture with an HIV-1 Nef peptide pool or a culture with no peptide.

CD4+ T cells from unexposed donors were collected before the COVID-19 pandemic (2011-2018). After around eleven days of culture, CD4+ T cells were isolated with the EasySep CD4+ T cell isolation kit. As cell number allowed, CD4+ T cells from unexposed donors were tested for reactivity to SARS-CoV-2 S and N and to four common cold coronavirus spike pools. About 1.8 million PBMCs per well were cultured in IMDM with approximately 4.8% human AB serum and 8.5 to 10 IU/ml IL-2. Half of the culture medium was replaced with fresh IL-2-containing medium on days 3 and 7. Each peptide culture condition was generally run in triplicate replicate wells. The leukapheresis product used for the unexposed donors was purchased from a commercial source. Ficoll-Paque PLUS gradient centrifugation was used to isolate PBMCs from either whole blood or leukapheresis product. PBMCs were either cryopreserved at -140 degrees C or used fresh in the expansion assay. The QIAamp Micro DNA Kit was used to extract genomic DNA from the CD4+ T cells.

Library prep was done by the immunoSEQ multiplex PCR assay. The original pipeline was this. During preprocessing, nonproductive sequences were discarded, as were any CDR3s that did not begin with C, did not end with F or W, or were shorter than 7 amino acids. Antigen-specific clonotypes were called with the MANAFEST web app, based on expansion relative to reference and other culture wells. To be counted as positive, a clone had to show significant expansion compared with the reference culture, at an FDR below 0.05, in 2 of 3 replicate wells. Positive clones also required significant expansion versus all other tandem wells and an odds ratio above 5. After three terminal residues were trimmed from each end, CDR3 homology was quantified as pairwise Levenshtein distance using the stringdist R package. In TCRdb, the immuneACCESS table is reduced to in-frame sequences with V and J assigned. These tables do not hold every clone; where another copy was compared, an unresolved V gene accounts for under half, and the others remain unexplained. D and trimming come from the DNA, and the V and J calls and clone size come from that table. The sample includes 15,000 to 19,000 clones, with under 85% observed a single time. The ten largest clones represent roughly 24% of the sample.

The full study reports these points: Crossreactivity analysis centred on spike protein, so crossreactivity against other viral proteins was not assessed. Because no donor provided both pre-pandemic and post-infection samples, tracing the source of pre-existing responses was limited. Small numbers of patients and of tested TCRs limited the study. Significantly weaker SARS-CoV-2-driven expansion was shown by crossreactive clones than by monoreactive clones, consistent with antigenic imprinting. In approximately 65% of donors, memory CD4+ clonotypes turned up that crossrecognized SARS-CoV-2 and at least one common cold coronavirus spike.

The TCR originated in a human donor in good health. The sample taken for sequencing was CD4+ T cells from PBMCs, cultured in vitro. The chain is encoded by TRBV6-2 or TRBV6-3 joined to TRBJ1-2; the D gene identity is not certain. The CDR3 reads CASSSSGLTRSYGYTF. The DNA sequence is as follows: TGTGCCAGCAGTTCCTCGGGTCTCACTAGGTCCTATGGCTACACCTTC.